What follows are 24 T cell receptor beta chains derived from one specimen sequenced in a study of OX40 agonist ivuxolimab in advanced cancers. Sequencing used immunoSEQ multiplex PCR; TCRdb keeps in-frame clones, though not all of them. The sample includes 59,000 or so clones, 70% to 85% of them seen just once. The sample consisted of CD4+ or CD8+ T cells sorted from blood, taken in a trial of the OX40 agonist ivuxolimab. The source is an adult with an advanced solid tumor such as melanoma, head and neck, liver or kidney cancer.

The chain uses TRBV27 and TRBJ2-5, with TRBD1 as a possible D gene (6 bases). With 4 bases removed from V and 4 bases from J, the gap between germline ends came to 13 bases. The CDR3 is 14 residues long. Germline assignment: CDR1 MNHEY and CDR2 SMNVEV (reference sequence). CDR3 sequence (DNA): TGTGCCAGCAGTTCCGGACAGTTAAGAGAGACCCAGTACTTC. It yields the protein CASSSGQLRETQYF.

The chain links TRBV6-1 to TRBJ2-7, with D possibly TRBD1 on 6 matching bases. The germline CDR1 and CDR2 sequences are MNHNS and SASEGT. V was clipped by 8 bases and J by 4 bases, with 12 bases between them. The CDR3 sequence is 12 residues long. The CDR3 bases are TGTGCCAGCTCCGACAGGTTTTACGAGCAGTACTTC. Protein: CASSDRFYEQYF.

The chain has TRBV6-1 and TRBJ2-7; 11 bases agree with TRBD1. Trimming removed 6 bases from V and 7 bases from J; junction bases left unmatched: 11. Germline assignment: CDR1 MNHNS and CDR2 SASEGT. This CDR3 is 15 amino acids long. The CDR3 DNA follows: TGTGCCAGCAGCCCATTCGGACAGGGGGCGCGGGAGCAGTACTTC. Translated, it gives CASSPFGQGAREQYF.

This clone was seen only once. The genes are TRBV11-2 and TRBJ2-7; 8 bases are shared with TRBD2. This CDR3 has 16 residues. Trimming at V came to 1 base and at J to 1 base, leaving 6 bases not matched to a gene. Germline CDR1 SGHAT, CDR2 FQNNGV. As DNA, the CDR3 is TGTGCCAGCAGCTTAGTAGGGGTAGCGGGGTCCTACGAGCAGTACTTC. It specifies CASSLVGVAGSYEQYF.

The J gene is TRBJ2-7, the V gene TRBV18; D not resolved. The V gene's germline CDR1 is KGHSH and CDR2 LQKENI. The ends were cut back, 0 bases at V and 6 bases at J, with 9 bases in the middle. This CDR3 spans 13 amino acids. The DNA for the CDR3 is TGTGCCAGCTCACCACCGAATGGGCGCGAGCAGTACTTC. Its translation is CASSPPNGREQYF.

This chain connects TRBV6-6 to TRBJ1-5; D is undetermined. Deletions cut 3 bases from V and 2 bases from J, with 11 bases between. Germline values: CDR1 MNHNY, CDR2 SVGAGI (reference sequence). There are 15 residues in the CDR3. As DNA, the CDR3 is TGTGCCAGCAGTTATGGGCTACCGGGCAATCAGCCCCAGCATTTT. Translation gives CASSYGLPGNQPQHF.

The sample holds a few counts of this clone. The gene calls are TRBV4-2 and TRBJ2-5; D perhaps matches TRBD1 (6 bases). Germline values: CDR1 LGHNA, CDR2 YNFKEQ. V lost 0 bases to trimming and J lost 5 bases, with 10 bases between them. The CDR3 loop spans 14 amino acids. The CDR3 bases are TGTGCCAGCAGCCAAGAACCCAGGGGCGAGACCCAGTACTTC. Translated: CASSQEPRGETQYF.

This clone appeared a few times. The V and J genes are TRBV7-2 and TRBJ2-3, with D unresolved. The V and J ends lost 0 bases and 3 bases respectively, with 7 bases between them. Germline V gene sequence: CDR1 SGHTA, CDR2 FQGNSA. The CDR3 consists of 14 residues. In DNA, the CDR3 is TGTGCCAGCAGCTTAGCGGGCATTACAGATACGCAGTATTTT. Protein product: CASSLAGITDTQYF.

The chain couples TRBV30 to TRBJ2-7; no firm D call. With 0 bases removed from V and 3 bases from J, the gap between germline ends came to 12 bases. The CDR3 loop spans 14 amino acids. Germline CDR1 reads GTSNPN; CDR2 reads SVGIG (reference sequence). As DNA, the CDR3 is TGTGCCTGGAGTGTAGGGCGGTATAGCTACGAGCAGTACTTC. The encoded protein is CAWSVGRYSYEQYF.

The rearrangement joins TRBV7-2 to TRBJ2-1; D is tentatively TRBD1 or TRBD2 (5 bases each). V lost 2 bases and J 8 bases, leaving 10 bases between the germline ends. The CDR3 totals 13 residues. Germline V gene lookup returns CDR1 SGHTA and CDR2 FQGNSA. The chain's CDR3 is CASSLLGEHEQFF. The CDR3 DNA is TGTGCCAGCAGCTTATTGGGGGAACATGAGCAGTTCTTC.

The rearrangement uses TRBV15 and TRBJ2-7; 8 bases agree with TRBD1. Germline lookup yields CDR1 LNHNV and CDR2 YYDKDF (reference sequence). Trimming took 8 bases from V and 2 from J; bases not matched to a gene: 2. CDR3 length: 12 amino acids. The CDR3 is CATQTGAYEQYF. CDR3 DNA sequence: TGTGCCACCCAGACAGGGGCCTACGAGCAGTACTTC.

J is TRBJ1-5 and V is TRBV7-2; no firm D call. Germline V gives CDR1 SGHTA, CDR2 FQGNSA. The ends were cut back, 1 base at V and 4 bases at J, with 14 bases in the middle. The CDR3 runs to 16 residues. CDR3 region: CASSLGGAPTNQPQHF. The CDR3 nucleotides read TGTGCCAGCAGCTTAGGGGGTGCGCCAACGAATCAGCCCCAGCATTTT. Using reference TRBV7-2 and TRBJ1-5 for the parts outside the CDR3, the full variable domain is GAGVSQSPSNKVTEKGKDVELRCDPISGHTALYWYRQSLGQGLEFLIYFQGNSAPDKSGLPSDRFSAERTGGSVSTLTIQRTQQEDSAVYLCASSLGGAPTNQPQHFGDGTRLSIL.

V is TRBV30 and J is TRBJ2-1; 9 bases fit TRBD2. J was trimmed by 7 bases and V by 0 bases; bases with no gene match: 7. The CDR3 totals 15 residues. CDR1 GTSNPN and CDR2 SVGIG come from the germline V gene (reference sequence). The CDR3 DNA reads as TGTGCCTGGAGTGTAAAGCGGGGGGTACCAAATGAGCAGTTCTTC. It codes for CAWSVKRGVPNEQFF.

This clone has more than one count but fewer than ten. The genes are TRBV29-1 and TRBJ2-7; perhaps TRBD2 as D (6 bases). Germline V gene lookup returns CDR1 SQVTM and CDR2 ANQGSEA. Trimming took 4 bases from V and 2 from J, leaving 9 bases between them. This CDR3 contains 12 residues. The CDR3 nucleotides read TGCAGCGTTGGCGGGGACGCCTACGAGCAGTACTTC. It is translated as CSVGGDAYEQYF.

The chain combines TRBV7-9 with TRBJ2-2; D is unresolved. Germline CDR1 and CDR2: SEHNR and FQNEAQ (reference sequence). The CDR3 has 18 amino acids. V lost 4 bases to trimming and J lost 2 bases, with 20 bases between them. The CDR3 DNA sequence: TGTGCCAGCAGCTCCCTGTTTGGCGTTCGACAAAACACCGGGGAGCTGTTTTTT. Translation: CASSSLFGVRQNTGELFF.

The chain is built from TRBV7-2 and TRBJ2-7; 8 bases map to TRBD2. The trim removed 5 bases at V and 2 bases at J, leaving 8 bases unmatched. CDR1 is SGHTA, CDR2 FQGNSA, per germline. CDR3 length equals 15 residues. CDR3 DNA: TGTGCCAGCAGCCTGAGCTTCGGGGGGGCCTACGAGCAGTACTTC. Amino acid sequence: CASSLSFGGAYEQYF. Filled out from reference TRBV7-2 and TRBJ2-7, the complete variable domain reads GAGVSQSPSNKVTEKGKDVELRCDPISGHTALYWYRQSLGQGLEFLIYFQGNSAPDKSGLPSDRFSAERTGGSVSTLTIQRTQQEDSAVYLCASSLSFGGAYEQYFGPGTRLTVT.

This rearrangement joins TRBV23-1 to TRBJ2-7, with TRBD1 matching over 9 bases. TRBV23-1 is an ORF for which the function is uncertain. The CDR3 covers 15 residues. Losses at the gene ends were 6 bases for V and 3 bases for J; bases not matched to a gene: 9. The CDR3 is CASSQVETGGYEQYF. Here the CDR3 DNA reads TGCGCCAGCAGCCAAGTCGAGACAGGGGGCTACGAGCAGTACTTC.

The V and J genes are TRBV2 and TRBJ1-2, with a possible D match to TRBD1 (5 bases). Looked up from germline, CDR1 is SNHLY and CDR2 is FYNNEI. This CDR3 spans 15 amino acids. V dropped 3 bases and J dropped 4 bases, with 15 bases sitting between them. The CDR3 loop reads CASSEAGQGGYGYTF. CDR3 bases: TGTGCCAGCAGTGAGGCGGGGCAGGGCGGCTATGGCTACACCTTC.

The chain combines TRBV27 with TRBJ2-7; 7 bases are shared with TRBD1. With 2 bases clipped from V and 1 base from J, the junction kept 2 bases outside the gene matches. The CDR3 loop spans 14 amino acids. From germline, CDR1 is MNHEY and CDR2 SMNVEV (reference sequence). CDR3 DNA sequence: TGTGCCAGCAGTTTAAGACAGGGTTCCTACGAGCAGTACTTC. Translation gives CASSLRQGSYEQYF.

The V gene is TRBV19, the J gene TRBJ2-1; maybe TRBD2 (6 bases). Germline CDR1 is LNHDA and CDR2 is SQIVND (reference sequence). The germline V and J ends were trimmed by 2 bases and 6 bases, with 11 bases remaining between them. The CDR3 consists of 14 residues. This CDR3 is CASSISGRINEQFF. In nucleotides, the CDR3 is TGTGCCAGTAGTATATCCGGGAGAATCAATGAGCAGTTCTTC.

The chain carries TRBV11-3 and TRBJ2-5; TRBD1 might be the D (6 bases). V lost 6 bases to trimming and J lost 0 bases, with 8 bases between them. Germline values: CDR1 SGHNT, CDR2 YENEEA. The CDR3 is 13 amino acids. The DNA for the CDR3 is TGTGCCAGCAGTCCAGGGGACCAAGAGACCCAGTACTTC. Protein sequence: CASSPGDQETQYF.

The chain recombines TRBV4-1 with TRBJ2-5; 8 bases align to TRBD1. CDR3 length: 16 amino acids. The J segment lost 5 bases and the V segment lost 0 bases, leaving 8 bases of the junction unmatched. Germline CDR1 is MGHRA and CDR2 is YSYEKL. The CDR3 DNA follows: TGCGCCAGCAGCCAAGATGGGGCAGGGGGCTGGGAGACCCAGTACTTC. It specifies CASSQDGAGGWETQYF.

This clone was recorded a few times. V and J are TRBV28 and TRBJ1-1; no reliable D call. CDR1 and CDR2 from the germline V gene are MDHEN and SYDVKM. The V end was cut by 11 bases, the J end by 1 base, with 5 bases between. This CDR3 has 10 residues. CDR3 sequence reads: CASGNTEAFF. The CDR3 DNA is TGTGCCTCCGGGAACACTGAAGCTTTCTTT. The entire variable domain, with the rest obtained from reference TRBV28 and TRBJ1-1, is as follows: DVKVTQSSRYLVKRTGEKVFLECVQDMDHENMFWYRQDPGLGLRLIYFSYDVKMKEKGDIPEGYSVSREKKERFSLILESASTNQTSMYLCASGNTEAFFGQGTRLTVV.

This chain connects TRBV7-2 to TRBJ2-7; 7 bases are shared with TRBD1. The CDR3 sequence is 15 residues long. Germline values: CDR1 SGHTA, CDR2 FQGNSA. Trimming cost V 1 base and J 2 bases; bases outside gene matches: 5. This CDR3 reads CASSLGPQGAYEQYF. The CDR3 bases are TGTGCCAGCAGCTTAGGACCTCAGGGGGCCTACGAGCAGTACTTC.